This T cell receptor beta chain stems from a study of identical twins. Study-level results: There is a chance that invariant MAIT and iNKT cells partially muddied zero-insertion analyses.

CDR1 is MNHEY, CDR2 SVGEGT, per germline. Trimming removed 7 bases at V and 3 bases at J, with 12 bases between. This CDR3 has 13 residues. Template switching introduced a universal primer site, and the cDNA bore unique molecular identifiers. In TCRdb, the 5' RACE reads were re-called with MiXCR into one record per CDR3 protein. Found here are under 300,000 distinct CDR3 sequences, about 13% of them singletons; the top ten hold approximately 4%. This clonotype was counted between two and nine times. Its antigen is currently unknown. The data also belong to a second study, concerning yellow fever vaccine responses in identical twins.

Sequences were obtained from memory (CD45RO+) T cells sorted from blood. The sequence was obtained from a woman aged 18-35 years in good health. The chain is built from TRBV6-2 or TRBV6-3 and TRBJ1-1; no clear D. The CDR3 reads CASTREDYTEAFF. CDR3 nucleotide sequence: TGTGCCAGCACTCGGGAGGATTACACTGAAGCTTTCTTT.